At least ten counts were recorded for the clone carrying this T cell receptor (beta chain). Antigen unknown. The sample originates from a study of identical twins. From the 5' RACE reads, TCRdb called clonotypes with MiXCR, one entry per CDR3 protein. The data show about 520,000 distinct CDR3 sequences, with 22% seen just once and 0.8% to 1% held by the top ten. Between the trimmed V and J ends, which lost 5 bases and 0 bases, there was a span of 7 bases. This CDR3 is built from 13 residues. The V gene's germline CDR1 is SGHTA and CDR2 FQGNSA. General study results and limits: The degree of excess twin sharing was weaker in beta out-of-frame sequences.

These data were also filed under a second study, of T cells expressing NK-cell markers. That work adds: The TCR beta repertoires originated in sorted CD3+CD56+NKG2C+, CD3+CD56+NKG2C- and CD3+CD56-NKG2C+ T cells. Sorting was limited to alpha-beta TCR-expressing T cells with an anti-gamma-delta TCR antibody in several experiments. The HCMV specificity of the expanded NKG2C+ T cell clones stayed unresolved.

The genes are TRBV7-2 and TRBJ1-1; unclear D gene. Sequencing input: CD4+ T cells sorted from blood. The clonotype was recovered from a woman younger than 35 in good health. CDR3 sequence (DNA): TGTGCCAGCAGCCTTCACATGAACACTGAAGCTTTCTTT. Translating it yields CASSLHMNTEAFF.